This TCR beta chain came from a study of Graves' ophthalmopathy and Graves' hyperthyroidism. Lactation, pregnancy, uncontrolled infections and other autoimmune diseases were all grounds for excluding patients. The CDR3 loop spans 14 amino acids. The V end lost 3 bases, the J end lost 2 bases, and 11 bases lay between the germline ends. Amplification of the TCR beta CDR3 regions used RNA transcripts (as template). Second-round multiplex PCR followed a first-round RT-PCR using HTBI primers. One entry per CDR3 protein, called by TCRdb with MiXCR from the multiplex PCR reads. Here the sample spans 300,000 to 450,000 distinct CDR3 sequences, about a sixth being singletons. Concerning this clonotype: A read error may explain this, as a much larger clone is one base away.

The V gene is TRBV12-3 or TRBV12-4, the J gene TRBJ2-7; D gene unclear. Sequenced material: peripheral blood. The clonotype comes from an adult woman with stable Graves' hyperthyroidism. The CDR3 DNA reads TGTGCCAGCAGTTTGTACAGTGGGCCCTACGAGCAGTACTTC. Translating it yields CASSLYSGPYEQYF.